What follows are 18 T cell receptor beta chains derived from one specimen sequenced in a study of blood T cell repertoires in COVID-19. Profiling relied on immunoSEQ multiplex PCR, and the TCRdb table lists in-frame clones only, not all of them. The data show around 50,000 clones, about 83% seen once. The sample was peripheral blood. The receptor set was obtained from a man between 35 and 55 years old with active COVID-19.

The genes are TRBV28 and TRBJ1-1; TRBD1 matches at 10 bases. Germline V gene data show CDR1 as MDHEN and CDR2 as SYDVKM. The CDR3 is 16 amino acids. With V trimmed by 6 bases and J by 0 bases, 7 bases remained unmatched. CDR3 in amino acids: CASSLPGQGVNTEAFF. The CDR3 DNA reads TGTGCCAGCAGCCTCCCTGGACAGGGGGTGAACACTGAAGCTTTCTTT.

The chain employs TRBV23-1 and TRBJ2-3; a weak D match, TRBD2 (6 bases). TRBV23-1 is labeled an ORF, and its function is uncertain. Trimming removed 3 bases from V and 2 bases from J, with 15 bases in between. CDR3 length: 16 amino acids. The CDR3 nucleotides read TGCGCCAGCAGTCAGGATAGCGGCCTTCACACAGATACGCAGTATTTT. Protein: CASSQDSGLHTDTQYF.

This clone has only one observation. V gene TRBV19 combines with J gene TRBJ1-5; a possible D gene is TRBD1 (5 bases). This CDR3 spans 16 amino acids. The V gene lost 3 bases and the J gene lost 12 bases, with 24 bases spanning the gap. Germline values: CDR1 LNHDA, CDR2 SQIVND (reference sequence). CDR3 residues: CASSINRQVVPRSQHF. CDR3 DNA sequence: TGTGCCAGTAGTATCAACAGGCAGGTTGTACCACGGAGCCAGCATTTT. The whole variable domain, filled in from reference TRBV19 and TRBJ1-5, reads DGGITQSPKYLFRKEGQNVTLSCEQNLNHDAMYWYRQDPGQGLRLIYYSQIVNDFQKGDIAEGYSVSREKKESFPLTVTSAQKNPTAFYLCASSINRQVVPRSQHFGDGTRLSIL.

This clone was counted only a few times. The V and J genes are TRBV4-2 and TRBJ1-2; 10 bases line up with TRBD1. Germline V gene lookup returns CDR1 LGHNA and CDR2 YNFKEQ. The CDR3 runs to 15 residues. J was trimmed by 8 bases and V by 1 base; bases with no gene match: 7. CDR3 nucleotides: TGTGCCAGCAGCCAAGTAGTAGGACAGGGGGAGGGCTACACCTTC. Translation: CASSQVVGQGEGYTF.

The chain combines TRBV9 with TRBJ2-2; D might be TRBD1 (5 bases). The length of the CDR3 is 16 residues. Trimming shortened V by 4 bases and J by 0 bases, and 13 bases separated the two germline ends. The germline V gene has CDR1 SGDLS and CDR2 YYNGEE. Written as DNA, the CDR3 is TGTGCCAGCAGCCTACGACAGCTCGCGAACACCGGGGAGCTGTTTTTT. It codes for CASSLRQLANTGELFF. The whole variable domain, filled in from reference TRBV9 and TRBJ2-2, reads DSGVTQTPKHLITATGQRVTLRCSPRSGDLSVYWYQQSLDQGLQFLIQYYNGEERAKGNILERFSAQQFPDLHSELNLSSLELGDSALYFCASSLRQLANTGELFFGEGSRLTVL.

The J gene is TRBJ2-1, the V gene TRBV9; TRBD2 matches 10 bases. Trimming at V came to 4 bases and at J to 6 bases, leaving 10 bases not matched to a gene. The CDR3 consists of 16 residues. Germline V lookup: CDR1 SGDLS, CDR2 YYNGEE. CDR3 DNA: TGTGCCAGCAGCTCCTCCTCTAGCGGGAGTCGCAATGAGCAGTTCTTC. Protein product: CASSSSSSGSRNEQFF.

The chain is built from TRBV5-1 and TRBJ2-7, with 7 bases fitting TRBD2. The J segment lost 3 bases and the V segment lost 3 bases, leaving 9 bases of the junction unmatched. This CDR3 contains 15 residues. Looked up from germline, CDR1 is SGHRS and CDR2 is YFSETQ. Here the CDR3 reads CASSSAGVRLYEQYF. The CDR3 nucleotides are TGCGCCAGCAGCTCGGCGGGGGTTCGTCTCTACGAGCAGTACTTC. Complete variable domain (other parts from reference TRBV5-1 and TRBJ2-7): KAGVTQTPRYLIKTRGQQVTLSCSPISGHRSVSWYQQTPGQGLQFLFEYFSETQRNKGNFPGRFSGRQFSNSRSEMNVSTLELGDSALYLCASSSAGVRLYEQYFGPGTRLTVT.

The V and J genes are TRBV19 and TRBJ2-1; 7 bases agree with TRBD1. The CDR3 loop spans 14 amino acids. CDR1 and CDR2 from the germline V gene are LNHDA and SQIVND (reference sequence). V shed 7 bases, J shed 2 bases, and the junction held 5 bases outside the gene matches. The chain's CDR3 is CASISGTAYNEQFF. DNA for the CDR3: TGTGCCAGTATCTCCGGGACAGCCTACAATGAGCAGTTCTTC.

V usage is TRBV6-5 and J usage is TRBJ1-2; D is possibly TRBD1 (5 bases). From germline, CDR1 is MNHEY and CDR2 SVGAGI. The CDR3 runs 15 residues. V lost 6 bases to trimming and J lost 2 bases, with 16 bases between them. The DNA of the CDR3 is TGTGCCAGCAGCCTCGTCAGTACAGGAAACTATGGCTACACCTTC. It encodes CASSLVSTGNYGYTF.

The chain's CDR3 is CASSSAGSPDTQYF. The CDR3, as DNA: TGTGCCAGCAGCTCAGCGGGATCGCCAGATACGCAGTATTTT. The gene calls are TRBV11-3 and TRBJ2-3; 7 bases are shared with TRBD2. Germline V gives CDR1 SGHNT, CDR2 YENEEA. The CDR3 length is 14 residues. The V and J ends lost 4 bases and 4 bases, in that order; junction bases with no gene match: 5.

The chain couples TRBV24-1 to TRBJ2-1; 8 nucleotides agree with TRBD2. J lost 8 bases, V lost 5 bases, and 10 bases had no gene match. Germline CDR1 is KGHDR and CDR2 is SFDVKD. The CDR3 totals 15 residues. CDR3 region: CATSGIGGRYYEQFF. DNA for the CDR3: TGTGCCACCAGTGGTATCGGCGGGAGGTACTATGAGCAGTTCTTC.

This chain uses TRBV6-5 with TRBJ2-5; D uncertain. Trimming took 6 bases from V and 1 from J, leaving 9 bases between them. The CDR3 runs to 13 residues. CDR1 is MNHEY and CDR2 is SVGAGI in the germline V gene. CDR3 sequence (DNA): TGTGCCAGCAGCCGGCAGCGCCAAGAGACCCAGTACTTC. It is translated as CASSRQRQETQYF.

The J gene is TRBJ2-7, the V gene TRBV27, with 7 bases identical to TRBD2. The V and J ends lost 6 bases and 9 bases, in that order; junction bases with no gene match: 8. Germline CDR1 is MNHEY and CDR2 is SMNVEV (reference sequence). The CDR3 consists of 12 residues. CDR3 nucleotide sequence: TGTGCCAGCAGCCCGCCCGGCGGGGGGCAGTACTTC. Its translation is CASSPPGGGQYF.

V usage is TRBV14 and J usage is TRBJ1-1; 7 nucleotides align to TRBD1. Germline trimming cut 1 base from V and 0 bases from J; bases unmatched to any gene: 5. Looked up from germline, CDR1 is SGHDN and CDR2 is FVKESK. This CDR3 has 16 amino acids. CDR3 sequence (DNA): TGTGCCAGCAGCCAAGGTCGGGGACAGTTGAACACTGAAGCTTTCTTT. It yields the protein CASSQGRGQLNTEAFF.

The rearrangement links TRBV18 to TRBJ1-6, with D perhaps TRBD1 (5 bases). The CDR3 totals 14 residues. Between the trimmed V and J ends, which lost 3 bases and 8 bases, there was a span of 11 bases. From germline, CDR1 is KGHSH and CDR2 LQKENI. Written as DNA, the CDR3 is TGTGCCAGCTCACCCCTCAGGGCGGATTCACCCCTCCACTTT. It translates to CASSPLRADSPLHF.

The genes are TRBV29-1 and TRBJ1-2; 8 bases agree with TRBD1. In germline, CDR1 is SQVTM, CDR2 ANQGSEA. The CDR3 sequence is 12 residues long. The J segment lost 7 bases and the V segment lost 4 bases, leaving 5 bases of the junction unmatched. As DNA, the CDR3 is TGCAGCGTTGCGGGGACAGGTTCTGGCTACACCTTC. This translates into CSVAGTGSGYTF.

This chain connects TRBV3-1 (or the pseudogene TRBV3-2) to TRBJ2-3; D might be TRBD2 (7 bases). V was trimmed by 4 bases and J by 6 bases, leaving 17 bases between them. Germline values: CDR1 LGHDT, CDR2 YNNKEL (reference sequence). This CDR3 comprises 15 residues. Here the CDR3 DNA reads TGTGCCAGCAGCCCGGCGGGAGAGGGGGTTGATACGCAGTATTTT. Translating it yields CASSPAGEGVDTQYF.

The rearrangement uses TRBV7-9 and TRBJ1-1; TRBD1 is a possible D gene (6 bases). The CDR3 is 14 residues long. CDR1 and CDR2 from the germline V gene are SEHNR and FQNEAQ (reference sequence). The ends were cut back, 7 bases at V and 5 bases at J, with 17 bases in the middle. DNA of the CDR3: TGTGCCAGCACCAACTCGGGGGGGGCTACTGAAGCTTTCTTT. It encodes CASTNSGGATEAFF.